These 18 T cell receptor beta chains were sequenced from one sample in a study of PD-L1 blockade in urothelial cancer. The data were produced by immunoSEQ multiplex PCR, yet TCRdb's version contains in-frame clones alone and is incomplete. Here the sample spans about 46,000 clones, around 85% being singletons. Described time point: peripheral blood 6 weeks after treatment start. The input for sequencing was PBMCs, taken around atezolizumab (anti-PD-L1) treatment. The receptor set was obtained from a man aged 50 or older with urothelial cancer.

V is TRBV28 and J is TRBJ2-3; 15 nucleotides align to TRBD2. Germline CDR1 is MDHEN and CDR2 is SYDVKM. The CDR3 consists of 17 residues. V shed 8 bases, J shed 3 bases, and the junction held 9 bases outside the gene matches. The CDR3 region is CASEGGLAGGTTDTQYF. The CDR3 nucleotides are TGTGCCAGCGAGGGGGGACTAGCGGGAGGCACGACAGATACGCAGTATTTT.

The chain carries TRBV27 and TRBJ2-2; D is undetermined. V shed 2 bases and J shed 2 bases, with 6 bases lying between them. The length of the CDR3 is 14 residues. CDR1 MNHEY and CDR2 SMNVEV come from the germline V gene (reference sequence). CDR3 sequence reads: CASSLTENTGELFF. The CDR3 DNA reads as TGTGCCAGCAGTTTAACTGAAAACACCGGGGAGCTGTTTTTT.

The chain couples TRBV10-3 to TRBJ1-2; D call uncertain. V was pared by 3 bases and J by 0 bases, with 2 bases between. The germline CDR1 and CDR2 sequences are ENHRY and SYGVKD. The CDR3 totals 12 residues. The CDR3 region has the DNA TGTGCCATCAGTGACTCTAACTATGGCTACACCTTC. Encoded protein: CAISDSNYGYTF.

The rearrangement joins TRBV5-1 to TRBJ2-5; 12 bases match TRBD2. The V gene's germline CDR1 is SGHRS and CDR2 YFSETQ. Trimming took 4 bases from V and 2 from J; bases not matched to a gene: 12. There are 18 residues in the CDR3. The CDR3 DNA is TGCGCCAGCAGCCGCGCAGGACTAGCGGGATTCGGTCAAGAGACCCAGTACTTC. This gives the protein CASSRAGLAGFGQETQYF.

J is TRBJ2-5 and V is TRBV10-2, with 11 bases lining up with TRBD2. The germline CDR1 and CDR2 sequences are WSHSY and SAAADI. Trimming cost V 2 bases and J 13 bases; bases outside gene matches: 6. The CDR3 consists of 13 residues. This CDR3 is CASSEQTSGTGYF. The CDR3 region has the DNA TGCGCCAGCAGTGAGCAGACTAGCGGGACTGGGTACTTC.

V and J are TRBV19 and TRBJ1-4; maybe TRBD1 (5 bases). With 4 bases removed from V and 7 bases from J, the gap between germline ends came to 13 bases. Looked up from germline, CDR1 is LNHDA and CDR2 is SQIVND (reference sequence). The length of the CDR3 is 14 residues. This CDR3 reads CASSRKQGPEKLFF. CDR3 nucleotide sequence: TGTGCCAGTAGTAGGAAGCAGGGCCCTGAAAAACTGTTTTTT. Combining the CDR3 with reference TRBV19 and TRBJ1-4 gives the whole variable domain DGGITQSPKYLFRKEGQNVTLSCEQNLNHDAMYWYRQDPGQGLRLIYYSQIVNDFQKGDIAEGYSVSREKKESFPLTVTSAQKNPTAFYLCASSRKQGPEKLFFGSGTQLSVL.

This CDR3 reads CASSPHSGIREQYF. In nucleotides, the CDR3 is TGTGCCAGCAGCCCCCACAGCGGGATTCGCGAGCAGTACTTC. This sequence joins TRBV7-2 and TRBJ2-7; 7 nucleotides line up with TRBD2. After removal of 5 bases from V and 6 bases from J, the junction contained 10 bases not matched to a gene. Germline V gene lookup returns CDR1 SGHTA and CDR2 FQGNSA. The CDR3 loop spans 14 amino acids.

The gene calls are TRBV6-1 and TRBJ2-1; perhaps TRBD1 as D (6 bases). The germline V gene encodes CDR1 MNHNS and CDR2 SASEGT. V lost 3 bases to trimming and J lost 6 bases, with 18 bases between them. The CDR3 extends over 16 amino acids. CDR3 amino acids: CASSDGSTGWVNEQFF. CDR3 DNA: TGTGCCAGCAGTGATGGCTCTACAGGGTGGGTCAATGAGCAGTTCTTC.

DNA for the CDR3: TGTGCCAGCAGCCACCAGGGTAGCACCTACGAGCAGTACTTC. It is translated as CASSHQGSTYEQYF. This chain joins TRBV5-4 and TRBJ2-7; possibly TRBD1 for D (5 bases). The germline V and J ends were trimmed by 4 bases and 2 bases, with 13 bases remaining between them. Germline V gene lookup returns CDR1 SGHNT and CDR2 YYREEE (reference sequence). This CDR3 has 14 amino acids.

Regarding this clone: The identical CDR3 is also encoded by other nucleotide sequences in the sample. The rearrangement uses TRBV4-1 and TRBJ2-2, with 7 bases that match TRBD1. This CDR3 is 15 amino acids long. The germline CDR1 and CDR2 sequences are MGHRA and YSYEKL. Germline trimming cut 5 bases from V and 8 bases from J; bases unmatched to any gene: 11. For the CDR3, the DNA is TGCGCCAGCAGCACCAGACAGGGCGGTGGTGGGGAGCTGTTTTTT. Its translation is CASSTRQGGGGELFF.

Of note for this clone: In the same sample, other DNA sequences code for this CDR3. The rearrangement uses TRBV6-5 and TRBJ2-5; D might be TRBD1 (6 bases). With 5 bases removed from V and 6 bases from J, the gap between germline ends came to 10 bases. Per germline, CDR1 MNHEY and CDR2 SVGAGI. The CDR3 contains 12 residues. The CDR3 is CASSGQGKTQYF. Here the CDR3 DNA reads TGTGCCAGCAGTGGGCAGGGGAAGACCCAGTACTTC.

As DNA, the CDR3 is TGCGCCAGCAGCTTATTGACAGGGGGCAACGGGGAGCTGTTTTTT. Translated, it gives CASSLLTGGNGELFF. V usage is TRBV5-1 and J usage is TRBJ2-2; 10 positions agree with TRBD1. The CDR3 is 15 residues long. J lost 7 bases, V lost 2 bases, and 5 bases had no gene match. Germline V gives CDR1 SGHRS, CDR2 YFSETQ.

The chain is built from TRBV6-5 and TRBJ2-7; 7 bases agree with TRBD1. This CDR3 is built from 15 residues. Trimming at V came to 2 bases and at J to 2 bases, leaving 6 bases not matched to a gene. In germline, CDR1 is MNHEY, CDR2 SVGAGI. This CDR3 reads CASSYQDRLPYEQYF. The CDR3 DNA reads as TGTGCCAGCAGTTACCAGGACAGGTTACCCTACGAGCAGTACTTC.

The V gene is TRBV7-8, the J gene TRBJ2-3, with D possibly matching TRBD2 (6 bases). The CDR3 covers 14 residues. V lost 1 base to trimming and J lost 6 bases, with 11 bases between them. Germline assignment: CDR1 SGHVS and CDR2 FQNEAQ. The chain's CDR3 is CASSLVLASDTQYF. The CDR3 nucleotides are TGTGCCAGCAGCTTAGTCCTAGCGTCGGATACGCAGTATTTT.

The chain joins TRBV2 to TRBJ2-3; 8 bases align to TRBD2. The germline V gene has CDR1 SNHLY and CDR2 FYNNEI. The length of the CDR3 is 17 residues. The CDR3 here is CVAAGFIPGLVTDTQYF. CDR3 coding DNA: TGTGTCGCGGCCGGATTTATACCGGGACTAGTAACAGATACGCAGTATTTT.

V usage is TRBV4-1 and J usage is TRBJ1-2; D remains ambiguous. The CDR3 is made up of 13 amino acids. V lost 1 base and J 2 bases, leaving 5 bases between the germline ends. Germline values: CDR1 MGHRA, CDR2 YSYEKL. The CDR3 is CASSQAVNYGYTF. The CDR3 DNA follows: TGCGCCAGCAGCCAAGCCGTAAACTATGGCTACACCTTC.

The DNA of the CDR3 is TGTGCCAGCAGCGATGGACAGGGATATAATTCACCCCTCCACTTT. This codes for CASSDGQGYNSPLHF. The V call is TRBV6-6, the J call TRBJ1-6; TRBD1 aligns across 8 bases. This CDR3 contains 15 residues. V was clipped by 6 bases and J by 4 bases; unmatched bases: 5. Germline V gene data show CDR1 as MNHNY and CDR2 as SVGAGI (reference sequence).

J is TRBJ2-1 and V is TRBV30, with D possibly being TRBD2 (6 bases). This CDR3 spans 16 amino acids. Germline V CDR1 and CDR2: GTSNPN, SVGIG (reference sequence). V gave up 0 bases and J gave up 3 bases, with 15 bases separating them. The CDR3 bases are TGTGCCTGGAGTGTACTCGGCAGGACTAACTACAATGAGCAGTTCTTC. It translates to CAWSVLGRTNYNEQFF.